This T cell receptor beta chain is from a study of cytomegalovirus exposure and HLA in healthy donors. Study details: Earlier sequencing of 150 million to 200 million T cells yielded 100 million to 140 million unique TCR beta sequences. Study results and limitations: Exclusion applied to some V segments, including TRBV6-2 and TRBV6-3, as they were indistinguishable. A later analysis found common viral pathogens apparently linked to several of the most significant clusters.

Both 60 Vbeta primers and 13 Jbeta primers went into the PCR. Using immunoSEQ multiplex PCR, the repertoire was profiled, and TCRdb retains in-frame clones only, with some absent. The table includes 150,000 or so clones, around 80% detected once. From germline, CDR1 is MNHEY and CDR2 SVGAGI. Trimming shortened V by 6 bases and J by 0 bases, and 10 bases separated the two germline ends. The CDR3 spans 14 residues. Comments on this clone: Antigen specificity is unknown.

The chain employs TRBV6-5 and TRBJ2-3; D remains ambiguous. The receptor's source is a man younger than 30 in good health and CMV-seronegative. Sequencing was carried out using PBMCs. The CDR3 reads CASSSGSSTDTQYF. CDR3 DNA sequence: TGTGCCAGCAGCTCAGGATCTAGCACAGATACGCAGTATTTT.